Following are 9 T cell receptor beta chains from one sample sequenced in a study of technical replicates of blood from a handful of donors (dated by TCRdb to about 2017). Library preparation employed the immunoSEQ multiplex PCR assay. TCRdb holds this immuneACCESS table with in-frame rearrangements only. Some clones are missing; in checked studies, unresolved V genes explain under half, and the rest has no known cause. Across this sample there are 70,000 to 85,000 clones, with roughly 92% seen only once. Over 0.35% of the sample comes from the top ten. Sequencing was done on a sample of T cells isolated from PBMCs. These receptor sequences come from a human donor in good health.

The gene calls are TRBV28 and TRBJ1-1, with a weak D call TRBD1 (6 bases). The CDR3 contains 15 residues. Deletions cut 1 base from V and 7 bases from J, with 16 bases between. CDR1 is MDHEN and CDR2 is SYDVKM in the germline V gene. The CDR3 protein is CASSLFRGAKFEAFF. DNA for the CDR3: TGTGCCAGCAGTTTATTCCGGGGGGCAAAATTTGAAGCTTTCTTT.

V is TRBV6-1 and J is TRBJ2-2; 9 bases match TRBD1. V lost 8 bases and J lost 4; bases outside the gene matches: 5. The CDR3 sequence is 14 residues long. Germline CDR1 reads MNHNS; CDR2 reads SASEGT. The CDR3 DNA sequence: TGTGCCAGCGACAGGGGGGGTTCCACCGGGGAGCTGTTTTTT. The encoded protein is CASDRGGSTGELFF.

The chain joins TRBV6-5 to TRBJ1-2; TRBD1 is a possible D gene (5 bases). There are 15 residues in the CDR3. In germline, CDR1 is MNHEY, CDR2 SVGAGI. V lost 5 bases and J lost 4, with 17 bases in between. CDR3 in amino acids: CASSPVSPRGYGYTF. DNA of the CDR3: TGTGCCAGCAGTCCAGTTAGTCCTAGGGGCTATGGCTACACCTTC.

V and J are TRBV7-2 and TRBJ2-5; 12 bases fit TRBD2. This CDR3 spans 17 amino acids. The ends lost 5 bases at V and 5 bases at J; junction bases unmatched: 12. Germline V gene lookup returns CDR1 SGHTA and CDR2 FQGNSA. The CDR3 coding sequence is TGTGCCAGCAGCCCCGAACTAGCGGGAGGCGTATGGGAGACCCAGTACTTC. This codes for CASSPELAGGVWETQYF.

The chain carries TRBV27 and TRBJ2-2; TRBD2 aligns across 7 bases. J gave up 7 bases and V 5 bases, and 7 bases lay outside the gene matches. Germline CDR1 MNHEY, CDR2 SMNVEV (reference sequence). There are 14 residues in the CDR3. The CDR3 protein is CASSAPSGGGELFF. The CDR3 DNA sequence: TGTGCCAGCAGTGCTCCTAGCGGCGGCGGGGAGCTGTTTTTT.

This chain uses TRBV2 with TRBJ2-2; D not certain. CDR1 SNHLY and CDR2 FYNNEI come from the germline V gene. V dropped 7 bases and J dropped 7 bases, with 7 bases sitting between them. The CDR3 consists of 11 residues. The CDR3 is CASIGGGELFF. The CDR3 nucleotides are TGTGCCAGCATCGGCGGCGGGGAGCTGTTTTTT.

The rearrangement joins TRBV6-5 to TRBJ1-1; D remains ambiguous. From germline, CDR1 is MNHEY and CDR2 SVGAGI. The CDR3 consists of 11 residues. V lost 6 bases to trimming and J lost 4 bases, with 6 bases between them. CDR3 sequence: CASRSLTEAFF. CDR3 DNA sequence: TGTGCCAGCAGATCCCTCACTGAAGCTTTCTTT.

The V gene is TRBV7-9, the J gene TRBJ2-3; 10 bases line up with TRBD2. The CDR3 runs to 16 residues. The germline gives CDR1 SEHNR, CDR2 FQNEAQ (reference sequence). J was trimmed by 3 bases and V by 4 bases; bases with no gene match: 7. In DNA, the CDR3 is TGTGCCAGCAGCTCATCTATAGCGGGAGGAACAGATACGCAGTATTTT. Its translation is CASSSSIAGGTDTQYF. Supplemented by reference TRBV7-9 and TRBJ2-3, the full variable domain reads DTGVSQNPRHKITKRGQNVTFRCDPISEHNRLYWYRQTLGQGPEFLTYFQNEAQLEKSRLLSDRFSAERPKGSFSTLEIQRTEQGDSAMYLCASSSSIAGGTDTQYFGPGTRLTVL.

The chain employs TRBV4-3 and TRBJ2-4; 12 nucleotides agree with TRBD2. CDR3 size: 16 residues. Germline CDR1 and CDR2: LGHNA and YSLEER. The trim removed 0 bases at V and 7 bases at J, leaving 4 bases unmatched. CDR3 loop: CASSQELAGGQNIQYF. The DNA of the CDR3 is TGCGCCAGCAGCCAAGAACTAGCGGGAGGACAGAACATTCAGTACTTC.